This T cell receptor beta chain appears in the sequencing data of a study of cytomegalovirus exposure and HLA in healthy donors. Points from the study as a whole: Within the data, a cluster of highly shared sequence variants was likely a sequencing artifact.

The PCR was carried out with 60 Vbeta primers and 13 Jbeta primers. Produced via immunoSEQ multiplex PCR; TCRdb's table is partial and in-frame only. The table lists 90,000 to 120,000 clones, over 75% of them singletons, with 2% to 2.5% in the top ten. Trimming shortened V by 1 base and J by 7 bases, and 14 bases separated the two germline ends. This CDR3 has 14 amino acids. From germline, CDR1 is PRHDT and CDR2 FYEKMQ (reference sequence). As concerns this clone: Antigen: not known.

The genes are TRBV13 and TRBJ2-7; D gene uncertain. The receptor was derived from a man aged 30 to 39 in good health and CMV-seronegative. Sequencing was carried out using PBMCs. DNA of the CDR3: TGTGCCAGCAGCTTAGCCTCAAACTACGTGGAGCAGTACTTC. The encoded protein is CASSLASNYVEQYF.